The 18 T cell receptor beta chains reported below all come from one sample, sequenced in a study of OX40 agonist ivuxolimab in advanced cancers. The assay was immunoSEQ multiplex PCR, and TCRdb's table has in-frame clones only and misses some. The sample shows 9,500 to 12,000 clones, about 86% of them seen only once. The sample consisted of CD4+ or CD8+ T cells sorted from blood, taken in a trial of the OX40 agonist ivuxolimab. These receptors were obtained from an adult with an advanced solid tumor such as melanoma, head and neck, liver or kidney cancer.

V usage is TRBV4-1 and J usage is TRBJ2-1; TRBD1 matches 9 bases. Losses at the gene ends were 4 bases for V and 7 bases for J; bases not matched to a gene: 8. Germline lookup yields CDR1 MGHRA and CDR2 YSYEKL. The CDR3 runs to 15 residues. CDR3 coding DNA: TGCGCCAGCAGCCTTCTGACAGGGGGAAGGAATGAGCAGTTCTTC. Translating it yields CASSLLTGGRNEQFF.

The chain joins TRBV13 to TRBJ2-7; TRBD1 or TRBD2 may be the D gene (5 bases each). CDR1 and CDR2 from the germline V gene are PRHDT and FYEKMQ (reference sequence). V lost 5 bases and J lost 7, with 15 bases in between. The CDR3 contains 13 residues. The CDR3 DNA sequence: TGTGCCAGCAGCCAACGGGACCAGAAGGAGCAGTACTTC. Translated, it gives CASSQRDQKEQYF.

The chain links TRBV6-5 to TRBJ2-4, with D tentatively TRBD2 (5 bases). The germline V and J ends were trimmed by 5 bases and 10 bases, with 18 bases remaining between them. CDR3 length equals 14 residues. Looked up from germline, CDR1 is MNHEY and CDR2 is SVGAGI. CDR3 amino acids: CASSEGVELNIQYF. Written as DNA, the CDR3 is TGTGCCAGCAGTGAGGGTGTAGAGCTAAATATTCAGTACTTC.

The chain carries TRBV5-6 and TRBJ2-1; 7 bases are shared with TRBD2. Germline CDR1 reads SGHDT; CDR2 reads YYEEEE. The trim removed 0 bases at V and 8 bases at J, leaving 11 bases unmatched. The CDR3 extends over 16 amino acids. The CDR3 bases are TGTGCCAGCAGCTTGGATCTTGTGGCGGGGGTATATGAGCAGTTCTTC. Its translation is CASSLDLVAGVYEQFF. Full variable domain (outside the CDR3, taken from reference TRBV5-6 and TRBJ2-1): DAGVTQSPTHLIKTRGQQVTLRCSPKSGHDTVSWYQQALGQGPQFIFQYYEEEERQRGNFPDRFSGHQFPNYSSELNVNALLLGDSALYLCASSLDLVAGVYEQFFGPGTRLTVL.

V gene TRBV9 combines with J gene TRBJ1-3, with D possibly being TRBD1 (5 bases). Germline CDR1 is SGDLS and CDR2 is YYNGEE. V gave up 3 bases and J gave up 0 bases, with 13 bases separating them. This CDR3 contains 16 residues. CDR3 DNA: TGTGCCAGCAGCGAGTGGGACGGCAGCTCTGGAAACACCATATATTTT. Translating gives CASSEWDGSSGNTIYF.

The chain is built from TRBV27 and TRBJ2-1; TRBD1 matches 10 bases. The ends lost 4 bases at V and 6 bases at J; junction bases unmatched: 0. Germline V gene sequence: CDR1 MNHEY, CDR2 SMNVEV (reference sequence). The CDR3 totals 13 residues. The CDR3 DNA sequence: TGTGCCAGCAGTTGGACAGGGGGCAATGAGCAGTTCTTC. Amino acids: CASSWTGGNEQFF.

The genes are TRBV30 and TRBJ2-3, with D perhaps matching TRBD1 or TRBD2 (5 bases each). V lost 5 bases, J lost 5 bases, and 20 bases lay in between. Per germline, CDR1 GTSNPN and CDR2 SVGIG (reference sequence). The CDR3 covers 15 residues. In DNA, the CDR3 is TGTGCCTGGGGGAACGCCGGGACCCCATTAGATACGCAGTATTTT. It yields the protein CAWGNAGTPLDTQYF.

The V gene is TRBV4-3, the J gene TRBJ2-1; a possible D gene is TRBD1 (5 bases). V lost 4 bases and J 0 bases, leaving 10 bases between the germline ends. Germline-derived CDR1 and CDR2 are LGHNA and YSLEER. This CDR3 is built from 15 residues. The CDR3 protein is CASSPHDSSYNEQFF. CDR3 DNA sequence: TGCGCCAGCAGCCCCCATGACAGCTCCTACAATGAGCAGTTCTTC.

The CDR3 region is CASTDTPYEQYF. The CDR3 nucleotides read TGTGCCAGTACAGACACCCCCTACGAGCAGTACTTC. The chain joins TRBV2 to TRBJ2-7, with D unresolved. The germline CDR1 and CDR2 sequences are SNHLY and FYNNEI. V was trimmed by 9 bases and J by 2 bases, leaving 11 bases between them. This CDR3 is 12 amino acids long.

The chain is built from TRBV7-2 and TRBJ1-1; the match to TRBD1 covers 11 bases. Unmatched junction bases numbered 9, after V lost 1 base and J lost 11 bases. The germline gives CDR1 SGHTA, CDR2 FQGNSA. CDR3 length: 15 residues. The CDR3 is CASSLGRGQGVEAFF. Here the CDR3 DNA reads TGTGCCAGCAGCTTAGGGCGGGGACAGGGGGTGGAGGCTTTCTTT.

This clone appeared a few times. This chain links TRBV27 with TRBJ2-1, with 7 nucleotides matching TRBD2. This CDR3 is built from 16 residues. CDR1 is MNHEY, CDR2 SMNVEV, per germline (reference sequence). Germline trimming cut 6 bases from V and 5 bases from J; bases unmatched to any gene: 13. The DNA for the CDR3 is TGTGCCAGCAGGCCGGTGGGACTATCACCCAACAATGAGCAGTTCTTC. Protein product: CASRPVGLSPNNEQFF.

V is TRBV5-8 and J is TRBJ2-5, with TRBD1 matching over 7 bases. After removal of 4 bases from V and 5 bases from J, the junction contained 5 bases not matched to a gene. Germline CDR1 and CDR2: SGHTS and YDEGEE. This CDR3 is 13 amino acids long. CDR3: CASSLRGPETQYF. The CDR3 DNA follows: TGTGCCAGCAGCCTTAGGGGGCCGGAGACCCAGTACTTC.

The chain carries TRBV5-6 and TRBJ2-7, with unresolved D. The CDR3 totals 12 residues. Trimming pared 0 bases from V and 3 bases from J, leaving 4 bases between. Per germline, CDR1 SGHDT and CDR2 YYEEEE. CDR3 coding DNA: TGTGCCAGCAGCTTGGACATCTACGAGCAGTACTTC. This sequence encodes CASSLDIYEQYF.

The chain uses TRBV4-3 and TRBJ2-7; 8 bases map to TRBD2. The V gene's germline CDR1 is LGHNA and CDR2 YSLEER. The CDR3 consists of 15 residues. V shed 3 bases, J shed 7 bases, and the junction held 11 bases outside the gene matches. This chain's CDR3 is CASSQVAGSTREQYF. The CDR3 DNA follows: TGCGCCAGCAGCCAGGTAGCGGGGTCGACTCGAGAGCAGTACTTC.

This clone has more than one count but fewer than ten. The DNA of the CDR3 is TGCGCCAGCAGCCCAAGTACGATCCACGAGCAGTACTTC. Amino acids: CASSPSTIHEQYF. The chain carries TRBV4-1 and TRBJ2-7; D is unclear. Germline loops: CDR1 MGHRA, CDR2 YSYEKL. This CDR3 contains 13 residues. Trimming took 4 bases from V and 5 from J, leaving 12 bases between them.

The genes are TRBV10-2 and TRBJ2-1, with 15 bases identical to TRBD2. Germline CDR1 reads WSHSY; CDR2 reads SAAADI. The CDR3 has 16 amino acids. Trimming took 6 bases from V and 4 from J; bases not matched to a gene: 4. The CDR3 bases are TGCGCCAGCAGCCGGACTAGCGGGGGGGGTTACAATGAGCAGTTCTTC. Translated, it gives CASSRTSGGGYNEQFF.

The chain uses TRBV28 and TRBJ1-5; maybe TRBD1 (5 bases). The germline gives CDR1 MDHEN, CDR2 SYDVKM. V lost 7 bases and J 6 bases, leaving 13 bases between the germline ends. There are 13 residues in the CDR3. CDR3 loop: CASNPVGGQPQHF. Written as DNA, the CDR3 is TGTGCCAGCAATCCGGTGGGGGGTCAGCCCCAGCATTTT.

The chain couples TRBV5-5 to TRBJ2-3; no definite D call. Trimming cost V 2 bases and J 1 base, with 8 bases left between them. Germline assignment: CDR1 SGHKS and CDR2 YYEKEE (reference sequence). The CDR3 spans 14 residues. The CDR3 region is CASSFGAGTDTQYF. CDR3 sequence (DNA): TGTGCCAGCAGCTTTGGAGCAGGCACAGATACGCAGTATTTT.